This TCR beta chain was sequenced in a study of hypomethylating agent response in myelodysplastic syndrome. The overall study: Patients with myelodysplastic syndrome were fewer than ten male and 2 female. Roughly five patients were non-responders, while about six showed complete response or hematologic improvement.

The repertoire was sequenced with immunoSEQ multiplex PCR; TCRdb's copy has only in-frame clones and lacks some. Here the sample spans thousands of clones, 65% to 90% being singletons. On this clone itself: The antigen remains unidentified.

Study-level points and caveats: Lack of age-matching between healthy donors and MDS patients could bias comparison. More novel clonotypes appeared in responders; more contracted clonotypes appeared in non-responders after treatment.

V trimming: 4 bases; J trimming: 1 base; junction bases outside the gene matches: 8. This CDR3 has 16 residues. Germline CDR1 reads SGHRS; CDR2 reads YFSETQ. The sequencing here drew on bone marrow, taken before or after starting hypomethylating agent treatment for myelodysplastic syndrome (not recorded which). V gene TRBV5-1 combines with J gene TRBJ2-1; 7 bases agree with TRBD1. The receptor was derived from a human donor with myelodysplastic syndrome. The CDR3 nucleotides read TGCGCCAGCAGCCGGTGGGACAGCGGTTCCTACAATGAGCAGTTCTTC. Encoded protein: CASSRWDSGSYNEQFF.